This T cell receptor beta chain is from a study of cytomegalovirus exposure and HLA in healthy donors. PCR employed 60 Vbeta and 13 Jbeta primers. Generated by immunoSEQ multiplex PCR, the TCRdb table keeps only in-frame clones and is missing some. Of about 180,000 clones listed, 75% to 90% are singletons. For this clone: What it binds is not known. Other DNA sequences in this specimen translate into the identical CDR3.

The CDR3 covers 13 residues. Trimming stripped 2 bases from V and 2 bases from J, with 6 bases between. From germline, CDR1 is KGHSH and CDR2 LQKENI. Study conclusions and caveats: Reports indicate that TCR beta sequences accurately predicted the HLA-A and HLA-B alleles of most subjects.

The J gene is TRBJ2-5, the V gene TRBV18, with D possibly TRBD2 on 6 matching bases. Sequenced: PBMCs. This receptor was identified in a boy younger than 10 in good health and CMV-seronegative. For the CDR3, the DNA is TGTGCCAGCTCACCAGGGAGGCAAGAGACCCAGTACTTC. Encoded protein: CASSPGRQETQYF. The variable domain in full, completed from reference TRBV18 and TRBJ2-5, reads NAGVMQNPRHLVRRRGQEARLRCSPMKGHSHVYWYRQLPEEGLKFMVYLQKENIIDESGMPKERFSAEFPKEGPSILRIQQVVRGDSAAYFCASSPGRQETQYFGPGTRLLVL.